The 32 T cell receptor beta chains reported below all come from one sample, sequenced in a study of human T cells and chemical hapten exposure. The time point was: pre-sensitization, week 0. Treatment described: therapeutic diphenylcyclopropenone sensitization with weekly scalp DPC. One entry per CDR3 protein, called by TCRdb with MiXCR from the RACE reads. The sample consists of some 330,000 distinct CDR3 sequences, 5.5% of them appearing once. This specimen consisted of whole blood, obtained in connection with sensitization to the hapten diphenylcyclopropenone (DPC). The source is a woman between 18 and 29 years old with alopecia areata. Some clones in this sample may be carry-over from other donors' samples.

This clonotype was detected many times. This chain connects TRBV12-3 or TRBV12-4 to TRBJ1-4; TRBD1 might be the D (5 bases). The CDR3 contains 12 residues. V lost 1 base and J lost 11, with 8 bases in between. CDR3 sequence (DNA): TGTGCCAGCAGTTTAGAGGGGAGGAAACTGTTTTTT. Amino acid sequence: CASSLEGRKLFF.

This clonotype showed up many times. V usage is TRBV6-5 and J usage is TRBJ2-7; D may be TRBD1 (5 bases). CDR1 and CDR2 from the germline V gene are MNHEY and SVGAGI. Deletions cut 4 bases from V and 2 bases from J, with 9 bases between. The CDR3 consists of 13 residues. CDR3 nucleotide sequence: TGTGCCAGCAGTTTGGACAAAACCTACGAGCAGTACTTC. Translating gives CASSLDKTYEQYF.

This clonotype was counted a few times. One end of the junction is discordant with germline, which a read error may explain. The chain uses TRBV12-3 or TRBV12-4 and TRBJ2-7; TRBD1 matches 8 bases. CDR3 length equals 12 residues. The CDR3 reads CASSELPGQADF. The CDR3 coding sequence is TGTGCCAGCAGCGAGCTACCGGGACAGGCGGACTTC.

The chain joins TRBV4-1 to TRBJ2-1, with 11 bases matching TRBD2. V dropped 4 bases and J dropped 7; count of bases not matched to a gene: 3. Germline V gene data show CDR1 as MGHRA and CDR2 as YSYEKL. The CDR3 consists of 14 residues. The CDR3 nucleotides read TGCGCCAGCAGCCCGACTAGCGGGGTTAATGAGCAGTTCTTC. Translating gives CASSPTSGVNEQFF.

This chain joins TRBV20-1 and TRBJ1-1, with D unresolved. Germline V CDR1 and CDR2: DFQATT, SNEGSKA (reference sequence). V lost 0 bases, J lost 4 bases, and 15 bases lay in between. The CDR3 runs 15 residues. CDR3 protein: CSARDGRGYRTEAFF. CDR3 DNA sequence: TGCAGTGCTAGAGATGGGCGGGGATATCGCACTGAAGCTTTCTTT.

This clonotype has a count of ten or more. The chain uses TRBV2 and TRBJ1-4; D remains unclear. The CDR3 runs 11 residues. Trimming cost V 1 base and J 12 bases, with 6 bases left between them. Germline-derived CDR1 and CDR2 are SNHLY and FYNNEI. As DNA, the CDR3 is TGTGCCAGCAGTGAAGTAGGAGAACTGTTTTTT. Protein product: CASSEVGELFF.

This clonotype was seen ten or more times. This sequence joins TRBV6-2 or TRBV6-3 and TRBJ2-2, with D possibly matching TRBD2 (6 bases). V dropped 5 bases and J dropped 0 bases, with 13 bases sitting between them. The CDR3 covers 16 residues. Germline V gene sequence: CDR1 MNHEY, CDR2 SVGEGT. CDR3 region: CASSHIGGANTGELFF. DNA of the CDR3: TGTGCCAGCAGTCATATCGGAGGGGCGAACACCGGGGAGCTGTTTTTT.

This clonotype was counted at least ten times. The chain couples TRBV28 to TRBJ1-2; TRBD1 might be the D (6 bases). This CDR3 contains 13 residues. Trimming pared 4 bases from V and 4 bases from J, leaving 10 bases between. Germline V gives CDR1 MDHEN, CDR2 SYDVKM. The CDR3 here is CASSSQTGYGYTF. CDR3 coding DNA: TGTGCCAGCAGTTCCCAGACAGGCTATGGCTACACCTTC.

This rearrangement joins TRBV7-9 to TRBJ1-1; no definite D call. Germline assignment: CDR1 SEHNR and CDR2 FQNEAQ (reference sequence). Trimming took 4 bases from V and 1 from J, leaving 22 bases between them. CDR3 length: 18 residues. Written as DNA, the CDR3 is TGTGCCAGCAGCTCCAACCTGGGATCCCCTCGAGCGAACACTGAAGCTTTCTTT. Its translation is CASSSNLGSPRANTEAFF.

This clonotype has just a few counts. The rearrangement joins TRBV28 to TRBJ1-1, with 10 bases lining up with TRBD1. Germline V gene lookup returns CDR1 MDHEN and CDR2 SYDVKM. This CDR3 is 17 amino acids long. Unmatched junction bases numbered 12, after V lost 5 bases and J lost 3 bases. The CDR3 region has the DNA TGTGCCAGCAGTCCTCCGACAGGGGGCGCATCGGACACTGAAGCTTTCTTT. It specifies CASSPPTGGASDTEAFF.

The V call is TRBV10-2, the J call TRBJ1-1; D unclear. The ends were cut back, 2 bases at V and 0 bases at J, with 7 bases in the middle. CDR1 is WSHSY and CDR2 is SAAADI in the germline V gene. CDR3 length equals 14 residues. Here the CDR3 reads CASSEKVMNTEAFF. DNA of the CDR3: TGCGCCAGCAGTGAGAAAGTCATGAACACTGAAGCTTTCTTT.

The CDR3, as DNA: TGTGCCAGCAGCCGACAGGTCCCTGGGGGCACTGAAGCTTTCTTT. Translated, it gives CASSRQVPGGTEAFF. The chain joins TRBV12-3 or TRBV12-4 to TRBJ1-1; TRBD1 is a possible D gene (6 bases). The CDR3 spans 15 residues. Trimming took off 6 bases at V and 4 bases at J, with 18 bases between the two ends.

The rearrangement uses TRBV7-2 and TRBJ1-1; D remains ambiguous. Germline-derived CDR1 and CDR2 are SGHTA and FQGNSA. The V gene lost 5 bases and the J gene lost 3 bases, with 13 bases spanning the gap. There are 14 residues in the CDR3. CDR3: CASSQHDKDTEAFF. CDR3 DNA: TGTGCCAGCAGCCAACACGATAAGGACACTGAAGCTTTCTTT.

This clonotype has a count of ten or more. This chain links TRBV20-1 with TRBJ1-1, with D possibly matching TRBD1 (5 bases). This CDR3 spans 13 amino acids. CDR1 DFQATT and CDR2 SNEGSKA come from the germline V gene (reference sequence). The V gene lost 3 bases and the J gene lost 5 bases, with 13 bases spanning the gap. The CDR3 is CSARSQGGTEAFF. In DNA, the CDR3 is TGCAGTGCTAGGAGTCAGGGAGGAACTGAAGCTTTCTTT.

This clonotype has just a few counts. The chain uses TRBV6-5 and TRBJ1-2; TRBD1 might be the D (6 bases). The V end was cut by 5 bases, the J end by 3 bases, with 16 bases between. Germline V gene sequence: CDR1 MNHEY, CDR2 SVGAGI. The CDR3 runs to 15 residues. CDR3 bases: TGTGCCAGCAGTGGTCAGAAGGGGGGGGACTATGGCTACACCTTC. This sequence encodes CASSGQKGGDYGYTF.

This clonotype was counted at least ten times. The chain has TRBV29-1 and TRBJ2-3; no firm D call. The germline gives CDR1 SQVTM, CDR2 ANQGSEA. The V gene lost 6 bases and the J gene lost 2 bases, with 9 bases spanning the gap. This CDR3 is built from 12 residues. CDR3 sequence (DNA): TGCAGCGTGCTCGCAGACACAGATACGCAGTATTTT. Translation gives CSVLADTDTQYF.

This clonotype was seen a few times. The V and J genes are TRBV7-8 and TRBJ1-1; 8 nucleotides agree with TRBD1. The germline V gene encodes CDR1 SGHVS and CDR2 FQNEAQ. The CDR3 has 16 residues. The V segment lost 2 bases and the J segment 4 bases; nucleotides outside the gene matches: 9. The CDR3 DNA follows: TGTGCCAGCAGCTTACAGGGACAGGCTGCTGGCACTGAAGCTTTCTTT. This gives the protein CASSLQGQAAGTEAFF.

This clonotype was observed many times. The chain carries TRBV11-2 and TRBJ2-1; 9 bases are a match to TRBD1. The J segment lost 7 bases and the V segment lost 1 base, leaving 5 bases of the junction unmatched. Germline CDR1 SGHAT, CDR2 FQNNGV. The CDR3 extends over 15 amino acids. The CDR3 DNA is TGTGCCAGCAGCTTAGTACAGGGGGCGCGAAATGAGCAGTTCTTC. It codes for CASSLVQGARNEQFF. Looking up the rest from reference TRBV11-2 and TRBJ2-1 gives the full variable domain: EAGVAQSPRYKIIEKRQSVAFWCNPISGHATLYWYQQILGQGPKLLIQFQNNGVVDDSQLPKDRFSAERLKGVDSTLKIQPAKLEDSAVYLCASSLVQGARNEQFFGPGTRLTVL.

The chain joins TRBV7-2 to TRBJ2-7; perhaps TRBD1 as D (6 bases). V gave up 3 bases and J gave up 3 bases, with 15 bases separating them. The CDR3 spans 15 residues. CDR1 and CDR2 from the germline V gene are SGHTA and FQGNSA. The chain's CDR3 is CASSLKTGGHYEQYF. CDR3 in DNA: TGTGCCAGCAGCTTGAAGACAGGCGGACACTACGAGCAGTACTTC.

The chain carries TRBV10-1 and TRBJ1-1, with a tentative D call TRBD1 (6 bases). V was clipped by 1 base and J by 4 bases, with 13 bases between them. The V gene's germline CDR1 is WNHNN and CDR2 SYGVQD (reference sequence). The CDR3 length is 15 residues. CDR3 DNA: TGCGCCAGCAGTGAGTTCGGCAGGGGTAGCACTGAAGCTTTCTTT. Translating it yields CASSEFGRGSTEAFF.

The rearrangement joins TRBV20-1 to TRBJ2-7, with 15 bases lining up with TRBD2. From germline, CDR1 is DFQATT and CDR2 SNEGSKA (reference sequence). After removal of 1 base from V and 4 bases from J, the junction contained 5 bases not matched to a gene. The length of the CDR3 is 16 residues. CDR3 in amino acids: CSARVRTSGGEYEQYF. The CDR3 DNA reads as TGCAGTGCTAGAGTCCGGACTAGCGGGGGGGAGTACGAGCAGTACTTC.

In its sample, this clonotype was seen many times. The chain combines TRBV6-5 with TRBJ1-5, with 9 bases fitting TRBD1. The CDR3 has 13 amino acids. With 6 bases clipped from V and 6 bases from J, the junction kept 3 bases outside the gene matches. Germline V lookup: CDR1 MNHEY, CDR2 SVGAGI. CDR3 bases: TGTGCCAGCAGGGACAGGGGAGGTCAGCCCCAGCATTTT. It yields the protein CASRDRGGQPQHF.

This clonotype was picked up many times. The CDR3 is CASSPKRGTQYF. In nucleotides, the CDR3 is TGTGCCAGCAGTCCCAAGCGGGGGACCCAGTACTTC. The gene calls are TRBV28 and TRBJ2-5; 7 nucleotides match TRBD2. The CDR3 runs to 12 residues. V gave up 5 bases and J gave up 7 bases; unmatched junction bases: 4. Germline V gene lookup returns CDR1 MDHEN and CDR2 SYDVKM.

This clonotype was counted a few times. The V and J genes are TRBV29-1 and TRBJ2-1; D assignment may be TRBD1 or TRBD2 (5 bases each). Germline CDR1 SQVTM, CDR2 ANQGSEA. Trimming stripped 6 bases from V and 5 bases from J, with 14 bases between. The CDR3 has 13 amino acids. CDR3 region: CSVRRDGNNEQFF. As DNA, the CDR3 is TGCAGCGTAAGAAGGGACGGAAACAATGAGCAGTTCTTC.

This clonotype has more than one count but fewer than ten. CDR3 DNA: TGTGCCAGCGGATTACCTTCGCAGGACTATGGCTACACCTTC. It codes for CASGLPSQDYGYTF. The chain uses TRBV3-1 and TRBJ1-2; D is unclear. The CDR3 runs to 14 residues. Trimming removed 8 bases from V and 3 bases from J, with 16 bases in between. Germline V gives CDR1 LGHDT, CDR2 YNNKEL (reference sequence).

This clonotype was seen ten or more times. The rearrangement uses TRBV11-2 and TRBJ2-3, with TRBD1 matching 7 bases. This CDR3 region has 14 residues. V trimming: 3 bases; J trimming: 4 bases; junction bases outside the gene matches: 4. Per the germline V gene, CDR1 is SGHAT and CDR2 is FQNNGV. The CDR3 bases are TGTGCCAGCAGCTTCGTACAGGGGCCAGATACGCAGTATTTT. Its translation: CASSFVQGPDTQYF.

This clonotype showed up many times. This chain links TRBV20-1 with TRBJ2-1, with D perhaps matching TRBD1 (5 bases). V was pared by 4 bases and J by 12 bases, with 25 bases between. Per the germline V gene, CDR1 is DFQATT and CDR2 is SNEGSKA (reference sequence). This CDR3 spans 15 amino acids. CDR3 residues: CSATESTDSLPGQFF. CDR3 DNA: TGCAGTGCTACCGAGTCGACAGATTCCCTCCCGGGGCAGTTCTTC.

The table lists this clonotype with many counts. The chain has TRBV7-2 and TRBJ2-3, with 14 bases lining up with TRBD2. With 1 base clipped from V and 0 bases from J, the junction kept 6 bases outside the gene matches. Germline CDR1 is SGHTA and CDR2 is FQGNSA. The CDR3 length is 19 residues. This CDR3 is CASSLEGLAGAASTDTQYF. CDR3 DNA: TGTGCCAGCAGCTTAGAGGGACTAGCGGGGGCCGCTAGCACAGATACGCAGTATTTT.

In its sample, this clonotype was seen many times. The V call is TRBV6-6, the J call TRBJ1-1; possible D gene TRBD1, 5 bases. In germline, CDR1 is MNHNY, CDR2 SVGAGI (reference sequence). Between the trimmed V and J ends, which lost 8 bases and 3 bases, there was a span of 19 bases. CDR3 length: 15 amino acids. CDR3 nucleotide sequence: TGTGCCAGCGGGGGGATCCAGGGATCGGACACTGAAGCTTTCTTT. This gives the protein CASGGIQGSDTEAFF.

A few counts support this clonotype. The chain combines TRBV12-3 or TRBV12-4 with TRBJ2-7; D gene uncertain. V shed 4 bases and J shed 2 bases, with 6 bases lying between them. This CDR3 region has 12 residues. The CDR3 region has the DNA TGTGCCAGCAGTTACATGGCCTACGAGCAGTACTTC. Amino acid sequence: CASSYMAYEQYF.

The V call is TRBV6-5, the J call TRBJ1-2; possibly TRBD1 for D (5 bases). The V end lost 6 bases, the J end lost 0 bases, and 17 bases lay between the germline ends. The CDR3 sequence is 16 residues long. Germline CDR1 MNHEY, CDR2 SVGAGI. CDR3 loop: CASRLLTALANYGYTF. DNA of the CDR3: TGTGCCAGCAGACTCCTGACAGCTCTAGCTAACTATGGCTACACCTTC.

This chain joins TRBV5-1 and TRBJ2-5; D gene uncertain. This CDR3 contains 13 residues. Germline lookup yields CDR1 SGHRS and CDR2 YFSETQ. Trimming pared 2 bases from V and 4 bases from J, leaving 9 bases between. The CDR3 protein is CASSFVGGETQYF. As DNA, the CDR3 is TGCGCCAGCAGCTTCGTAGGTGGAGAGACCCAGTACTTC.